The 21 T cell receptor beta chains in this list originate from one sample, sequenced in a study of identical twins. One entry per CDR3 protein, called by TCRdb with MiXCR from the 5' RACE reads. The sample holds fewer than 250,000 distinct CDR3 sequences; approximately 8% are singletons and the top ten take roughly 5.4%. These records were also assigned to another study, of yellow fever vaccine responses in identical twins.

The specimen sequenced was CD8+ T cells sorted from blood. The receptors here all came from a woman under 30 in good health.

This clonotype was observed many times. The genes are TRBV4-2 and TRBJ1-1; D unresolved. Trimming shortened V by 0 bases and J by 4 bases, and 15 bases separated the two germline ends. The CDR3 has 16 residues. CDR1 LGHNA and CDR2 YNFKEQ come from the germline V gene. The CDR3 loop reads CASSQEGVNLLTEAFF. The CDR3 bases are TGTGCCAGCAGCCAAGAGGGCGTAAACCTCCTCACTGAAGCTTTCTTT.

V and J are TRBV12-3 or TRBV12-4 and TRBJ2-4; D is uncertain. Trimming shortened V by 4 bases and J by 2 bases, and 12 bases separated the two germline ends. The CDR3 loop spans 15 amino acids. The CDR3 sequence: CASSSNSYSKNIQYF. In DNA, the CDR3 is TGTGCCAGCAGTTCTAACTCCTACTCCAAAAACATTCAGTACTTC.

The chain employs TRBV7-3 and TRBJ2-3, with D unclear. The CDR3 runs 14 residues. CDR1 is SGHTA, CDR2 FQGTGA, per germline. Trimming stripped 1 base from V and 2 bases from J, with 7 bases between. The CDR3 region is CASSLRSDTDTQYF. The CDR3 coding sequence is TGTGCCAGCAGCTTAAGGTCCGACACAGATACGCAGTATTTT. Combining the CDR3 with reference TRBV7-3 and TRBJ2-3 gives the whole variable domain GAGVSQTPSNKVTEKGKYVELRCDPISGHTALYWYRQSLGQGPEFLIYFQGTGAADDSGLPNDRFFAVRPEGSVSTLKIQRTERGDSAVYLCASSLRSDTDTQYFGPGTRLTVL.

The rearrangement links TRBV4-1 to TRBJ2-5, with 9 positions matching TRBD1. V trimming: 3 bases; J trimming: 7 bases; junction bases outside the gene matches: 6. The CDR3 is 14 amino acids. Germline lookup yields CDR1 MGHRA and CDR2 YSYEKL. This chain's CDR3 is CASSQGQGYMTQYF. DNA for the CDR3: TGCGCCAGCAGCCAGGGACAGGGTTATATGACCCAGTACTTC.

This sequence joins TRBV12-5 and TRBJ2-3, with a weak D call TRBD1 (6 bases). The CDR3 runs to 15 residues. Germline CDR1 is LGHNT and CDR2 is FRNRAP. Trimming took off 6 bases at V and 1 base at J, with 14 bases between the two ends. The CDR3 DNA reads TGTGCTAGTGGAAACAGGGAGATCCGCACAGATACGCAGTATTTT. As protein: CASGNREIRTDTQYF. Using reference TRBV12-5 and TRBJ2-3 for the parts outside the CDR3, the full variable domain is DARVTQTPRHKVTEMGQEVTMRCQPILGHNTVFWYRQTMMQGLELLAYFRNRAPLDDSGMPKDRFSAEMPDATLATLKIQPSEPRDSAVYFCASGNREIRTDTQYFGPGTRLTVL.

This clonotype has a handful of counts. J is TRBJ2-7 and V is TRBV7-6; D perhaps matches TRBD2 (7 bases). Trimming removed 0 bases from V and 4 bases from J, with 10 bases in between. The CDR3 contains 14 residues. Germline assignment: CDR1 SGHVS and CDR2 FNYEAQ. CDR3 region: CASSLAGGAYEQYV. CDR3 DNA: TGTGCCAGCAGCTTAGCAGGGGGGGCGTACGAGCAGTACGTC.

The chain recombines TRBV15 with TRBJ2-1; the match to TRBD2 covers 7 bases. V gave up 5 bases and J gave up 7 bases; unmatched junction bases: 11. CDR1 and CDR2 from the germline V gene are LNHNV and YYDKDF (reference sequence). The CDR3 is 15 amino acids. CDR3 amino acids: CATSSMGGTGNEQFF. The CDR3 region has the DNA TGTGCCACCAGCTCAATGGGGGGGACGGGGAATGAGCAGTTCTTC.

This clonotype was counted many times. The chain couples TRBV5-5 to TRBJ2-5; D remains unclear. Germline V gene data show CDR1 as SGHKS and CDR2 as YYEKEE (reference sequence). The CDR3 covers 14 residues. V lost 0 bases and J 5 bases, leaving 11 bases between the germline ends. The CDR3 nucleotides read TGTGCCAGCAGCTTGGATTGGGCCGGGGAGACCCAGTACTTC. Translating it yields CASSLDWAGETQYF.

This clonotype was seen repeatedly, ten times or more. The V and J genes are TRBV29-1 and TRBJ2-1; 10 positions match TRBD1. The ends lost 7 bases at V and 8 bases at J; junction bases unmatched: 11. Germline V lookup: CDR1 SQVTM, CDR2 ANQGSEA. This CDR3 spans 14 amino acids. The CDR3 region is CSAWGGTGDDEQFF. The CDR3 DNA is TGCAGCGCCTGGGGCGGGACAGGGGACGATGAGCAGTTCTTC.

The table lists this clonotype with many counts. The rearrangement joins TRBV29-1 to TRBJ2-7; TRBD2 aligns across 8 bases. The CDR3 contains 16 residues. Looked up from germline, CDR1 is SQVTM and CDR2 is ANQGSEA. Germline trimming cut 3 bases from V and 2 bases from J; bases unmatched to any gene: 12. The CDR3 reads CSVEGSVTSDAYEQYF. CDR3 nucleotides: TGCAGCGTTGAGGGTAGTGTGACTAGCGACGCCTACGAGCAGTACTTC.

The chain combines TRBV27 with TRBJ1-1, with D uncertain. Germline CDR1 is MNHEY and CDR2 is SMNVEV (reference sequence). V was shortened by 8 bases and J by 4 bases, with 14 bases between the two germline ends. There are 13 residues in the CDR3. The CDR3 loop is CASGYLGGTEAFF. Written as DNA, the CDR3 is TGTGCCAGCGGGTACTTGGGCGGCACTGAAGCTTTCTTT.

A single count supports this clonotype. The chain links TRBV7-9 to TRBJ2-7, with 10 bases that match TRBD1. CDR1 SEHNR and CDR2 FQNEAQ come from the germline V gene (reference sequence). CDR3 size: 16 residues. After removal of 5 bases from V and 3 bases from J, the junction contained 10 bases not matched to a gene. In DNA, the CDR3 is TGTGCCAGCAGCCAGCTAGCCGGGACAGGGGACTACGAGCAGTACTTC. Translating it yields CASSQLAGTGDYEQYF.

This clonotype came up many times. This chain joins TRBV5-1 and TRBJ2-1; no reliable D call. Germline V CDR1 and CDR2: SGHRS, YFSETQ. The ends were cut back, 2 bases at V and 1 base at J, with 13 bases in the middle. CDR3 length equals 16 residues. CDR3 protein: CASSFNDGISYNEQFF. CDR3 nucleotide sequence: TGCGCCAGCAGCTTTAACGATGGAATTTCCTACAATGAGCAGTTCTTC.

J is TRBJ2-7 and V is TRBV6-1, with D perhaps matching TRBD1 (5 bases). The ends were cut back, 3 bases at V and 1 base at J, with 10 bases in the middle. Germline assignment: CDR1 MNHNS and CDR2 SASEGT. This CDR3 spans 14 amino acids. In DNA form, the CDR3 reads TGTGCCAGCAGTGAGACAGCCCCATCCTACGAGCAGTACTTC. Amino acid sequence: CASSETAPSYEQYF.

This clonotype has only a few counts. The DNA is left out, because the CDR3 cannot be placed on it with certainty; the CDR3 is given as TCRdb lists it. The V and J genes are TRBV20-1 and TRBJ2-4. The CDR3 extends over 18 residues, inclusive of both ends. CDR1 and CDR2 (germline): DFQATT, SNEGSKA (reference sequence). CDR3 loop: CSARVHFGEELAKNIQYF.

This clonotype was seen a few times. The chain is built from TRBV5-6 and TRBJ2-1, with TRBD1 identical over 9 bases. The J segment lost 5 bases and the V segment lost 1 base, leaving 13 bases of the junction unmatched. The germline V gene encodes CDR1 SGHDT and CDR2 YYEEEE. This CDR3 spans 18 amino acids. In DNA form, the CDR3 reads TGTGCCAGCAGCTTGTGGGGCCTCGGGACAGGGACTAACAATGAGCAGTTCTTC. Translating it yields CASSLWGLGTGTNNEQFF. The full variable domain, completed using reference TRBV5-6 and TRBJ2-1, is DAGVTQSPTHLIKTRGQQVTLRCSPKSGHDTVSWYQQALGQGPQFIFQYYEEEERQRGNFPDRFSGHQFPNYSSELNVNALLLGDSALYLCASSLWGLGTGTNNEQFFGPGTRLTVL.

In this sample, this clonotype turned up a few times. The chain uses TRBV24-1 and TRBJ2-1, with a weak D call TRBD2 (5 bases). The V gene's germline CDR1 is KGHDR and CDR2 SFDVKD. Trimming took off 12 bases at V and 5 bases at J, with 13 bases between the two ends. The CDR3 extends over 12 amino acids. CDR3 coding DNA: TGTGCCTCAACGGACGGGAACAATGAGCAGTTCTTC. This codes for CASTDGNNEQFF.

This clonotype was detected a few times. The V and J genes are TRBV7-7 and TRBJ1-4; D is undetermined. The CDR3 runs 15 residues. V lost 4 bases, J lost 3 bases, and 12 bases lay in between. The germline V gene has CDR1 SSHAT and CDR2 FNYEAQ (reference sequence). CDR3 nucleotides: TGTGCCAGCAGCTCGAAAGACGGGCCTAATGAAAAACTGTTTTTT. Amino acids: CASSSKDGPNEKLFF.

This clonotype has ten or more counts. The rearrangement links TRBV13 to TRBJ2-1; 8 positions match TRBD2. The CDR3 is 17 amino acids. The junction had 14 bases not matched to a gene; V was cut back by 5 bases and J by 5 bases. The germline V gene has CDR1 PRHDT and CDR2 FYEKMQ (reference sequence). The CDR3 region has the DNA TGTGCCAGCAGCCCTGGCGGGAGCGGGAGTGTAGACAATGAGCAGTTCTTC. Encoded protein: CASSPGGSGSVDNEQFF.

This clonotype was picked up many times. The chain combines TRBV7-9 with TRBJ2-1, with D perhaps given as TRBD1 or TRBD2 (5 bases each). The CDR3 has 12 residues. The V gene lost 2 bases and the J gene lost 10 bases, with 9 bases spanning the gap. Looked up from germline, CDR1 is SEHNR and CDR2 is FQNEAQ (reference sequence). In DNA, the CDR3 is TGTGCCAGCAGCTTAAGCTGGGGGGAGCAGTTCTTC. Amino acids: CASSLSWGEQFF. Based on the CDR3 plus reference TRBV7-9 and TRBJ2-1, the full variable domain is DTGVSQNPRHKITKRGQNVTFRCDPISEHNRLYWYRQTLGQGPEFLTYFQNEAQLEKSRLLSDRFSAERPKGSFSTLEIQRTEQGDSAMYLCASSLSWGEQFFGPGTRLTVL.

The genes are TRBV15 and TRBJ2-2, with 10 bases matching TRBD1. The V and J ends lost 5 bases and 1 base, in that order; junction bases with no gene match: 7. The CDR3 loop spans 17 amino acids. The germline gives CDR1 LNHNV, CDR2 YYDKDF (reference sequence). Here the CDR3 reads CATSAVRDRGNTGELFF. CDR3 bases: TGTGCCACCAGCGCCGTCCGGGACAGGGGGAACACCGGGGAGCTGTTTTTT.